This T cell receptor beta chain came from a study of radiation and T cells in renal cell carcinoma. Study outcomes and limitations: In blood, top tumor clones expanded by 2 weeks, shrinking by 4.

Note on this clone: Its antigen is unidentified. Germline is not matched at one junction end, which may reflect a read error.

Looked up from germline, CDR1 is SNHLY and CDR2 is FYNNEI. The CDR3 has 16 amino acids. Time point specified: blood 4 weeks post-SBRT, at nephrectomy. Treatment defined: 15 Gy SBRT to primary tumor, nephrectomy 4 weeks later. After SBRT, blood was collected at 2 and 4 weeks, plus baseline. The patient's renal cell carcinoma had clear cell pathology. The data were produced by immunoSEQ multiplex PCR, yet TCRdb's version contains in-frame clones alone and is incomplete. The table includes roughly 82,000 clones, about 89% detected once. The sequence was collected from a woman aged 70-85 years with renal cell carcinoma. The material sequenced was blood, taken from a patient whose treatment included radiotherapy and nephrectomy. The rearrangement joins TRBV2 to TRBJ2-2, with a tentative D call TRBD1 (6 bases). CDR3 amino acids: CASRTLQGDEHRGAVF. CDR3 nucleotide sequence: TGTGCCAGCAGGACCCTACAGGGCGATGAACACCGGGGAGCTGTTTTT.